The 20 T cell receptor beta chains below all came from one sample that was sequenced in a study of naive CD8 T cells in extremely preterm neonates. Produced via immunoSEQ multiplex PCR; TCRdb's table is partial and in-frame only. The table shows almost 6,000 clones, with approximately 98% occurring only once. Material: naive CD8+ T cells from blood. These TCRs come from a human donor in good health.

For this clone: The junction departs from the called germline gene at one end, perhaps through a read error. V usage is TRBV7-9 and J usage is TRBJ2-3; perhaps TRBD2 as D (6 bases). This CDR3 region has 17 residues. Germline-derived CDR1 and CDR2 are SEHNR and FQNEAQ (reference sequence). In DNA, the CDR3 is TGTGCCAGCAGCTCGCCGACTCAGCCGCCCCCGGGAGATGCGCAGTATTTT. This codes for CASSSPTQPPPGDAQYF.

The chain employs TRBV19 and TRBJ2-1, with D hard to call. The germline gives CDR1 LNHDA, CDR2 SQIVND (reference sequence). V lost 3 bases and J lost 10, with 16 bases in between. The CDR3 is 14 residues long. The CDR3 reads CASSIELASWEQFF. CDR3 DNA sequence: TGTGCCAGTAGTATCGAATTAGCTTCTTGGGAGCAGTTCTTC.

V is TRBV2 and J is TRBJ2-7; D remains unclear. CDR3 length equals 13 residues. The V end was cut by 10 bases, the J end by 0 bases, with 13 bases between. CDR1 is SNHLY, CDR2 FYNNEI, per germline. CDR3 residues: CANLPVSSYEQYF. CDR3 bases: TGTGCCAACCTCCCAGTGTCCTCCTACGAGCAGTACTTC.

This clone was picked up one time. The V call is TRBV30, the J call TRBJ2-7; D may be TRBD2 (6 bases). The CDR3 contains 15 residues. V gave up 2 bases and J gave up 0 bases, with 14 bases separating them. CDR1 and CDR2 from the germline V gene are GTSNPN and SVGIG (reference sequence). In nucleotides, the CDR3 is TGTGCCTGGAGTTGGCGGGCGGGGAGCTCCTACGAGCAGTACTTC. Translating it yields CAWSWRAGSSYEQYF.

This chain links TRBV5-5 with TRBJ1-1, with unresolved D. Per the germline V gene, CDR1 is SGHKS and CDR2 is YYEKEE (reference sequence). The V gene lost 0 bases and the J gene lost 1 base, with 4 bases spanning the gap. CDR3 length: 13 amino acids. CDR3 bases: TGTGCCAGCAGCTTGGCCAGGAACACTGAAGCTTTCTTT. This translates into CASSLARNTEAFF. Full variable domain (rest looked up from reference TRBV5-5 and TRBJ1-1): DAGVTQSPTHLIKTRGQQVTLRCSPISGHKSVSWYQQVLGQGPQFIFQYYEKEERGRGNFPDRFSARQFPNYSSELNVNALLLGDSALYLCASSLARNTEAFFGQGTRLTVV.

This chain links TRBV15 with TRBJ1-2, with D maybe TRBD1 (5 bases). Germline V gene lookup returns CDR1 LNHNV and CDR2 YYDKDF (reference sequence). Trimming removed 0 bases at V and 7 bases at J, with 18 bases between. The CDR3 is 16 residues long. The CDR3 coding sequence is TGTGCCACCAGCAGAGATCGGGACGGGAGGCCGGGTGGCTACACCTTC. Protein sequence: CATSRDRDGRPGGYTF.

V and J are TRBV27 and TRBJ1-2; 8 nucleotides align to TRBD1. CDR1 is MNHEY and CDR2 is SMNVEV in the germline V gene (reference sequence). The CDR3 sequence is 14 residues long. Trimming removed 6 bases from V and 8 bases from J; junction bases left unmatched: 11. The CDR3 DNA follows: TGTGCCAGCAGCCCACTGGACAGGGTCGAAGGCTACACCTTC. Amino acids: CASSPLDRVEGYTF.

The rearrangement links TRBV11-3 to TRBJ2-3; 7 bases line up with TRBD1. In germline, CDR1 is SGHNT, CDR2 YENEEA. This CDR3 is 17 amino acids long. V lost 4 bases to trimming and J lost 1 base; unmatched junction nucleotides: 11. DNA for the CDR3: TGTGCCAGCAGCTCAACCTACGGGACAGCTGGCACAGATACGCAGTATTTT. This translates into CASSSTYGTAGTDTQYF. The full variable domain, with the rest looked up from reference TRBV11-3 and TRBJ2-3, is EAGVVQSPRYKIIEKKQPVAFWCNPISGHNTLYWYLQNLGQGPELLIRYENEEAVDDSQLPKDRFSAERLKGVDSTLKIQPAELGDSAVYLCASSSTYGTAGTDTQYFGPGTRLTVL.

V and J are TRBV6-1 and TRBJ2-1; 8 bases fit TRBD2. The V gene end was trimmed by 3 bases and the J gene end by 6 bases; junction bases not matched to a gene: 13. Germline CDR1 and CDR2: MNHNS and SASEGT. The CDR3 loop spans 17 amino acids. The CDR3 loop is CASSEILAGAMTNEQFF. In nucleotides, the CDR3 is TGTGCCAGCAGTGAGATTCTAGCGGGCGCAATGACCAATGAGCAGTTCTTC.

The rearrangement joins TRBV19 to TRBJ2-7, with D possibly being TRBD1 (5 bases). The CDR3 sequence is 15 residues long. V lost 5 bases and J 6 bases, leaving 20 bases between the germline ends. CDR1 LNHDA and CDR2 SQIVND come from the germline V gene (reference sequence). In nucleotides, the CDR3 is TGTGCCAGTAGTCCCTCCAGGGTTCAGGTCGGCGAGCAGTACTTC. Protein product: CASSPSRVQVGEQYF.

The chain uses TRBV7-3 and TRBJ2-1; TRBD2 might be the D (5 bases). Germline CDR1 SGHTA, CDR2 FQGTGA. The CDR3 extends over 15 amino acids. Trimming left V 2 bases short and J 8 bases short, with 16 bases between. CDR3 region: CASSLGVGEVDEQFF. In DNA, the CDR3 is TGTGCCAGCAGCTTAGGTGTGGGAGAGGTGGATGAGCAGTTCTTC.

V usage is TRBV7-2 and J usage is TRBJ2-7, with unresolved D. Looked up from germline, CDR1 is SGHTA and CDR2 is FQGNSA. This CDR3 has 14 residues. V was trimmed by 1 base and J by 6 bases, leaving 13 bases between them. CDR3 bases: TGTGCCAGCAGCTTAGTCGGTCCTGTTATCGAGCAGTACTTC. It yields the protein CASSLVGPVIEQYF. Using reference TRBV7-2 and TRBJ2-7 for the parts outside the CDR3, the full variable domain is GAGVSQSPSNKVTEKGKDVELRCDPISGHTALYWYRQSLGQGLEFLIYFQGNSAPDKSGLPSDRFSAERTGGSVSTLTIQRTQQEDSAVYLCASSLVGPVIEQYFGPGTRLTVT.

The J gene is TRBJ2-1, the V gene TRBV4-2, with 8 bases aligning to TRBD2. This CDR3 has 16 amino acids. In germline, CDR1 is LGHNA, CDR2 YNFKEQ. The junction had 9 bases not matched to a gene; V was cut back by 4 bases and J by 4 bases. The CDR3 protein is CASSLSLGRAYNEQFF. CDR3 coding DNA: TGTGCCAGCAGCCTCTCCCTCGGGAGGGCATACAATGAGCAGTTCTTC.

The chain carries TRBV7-9 and TRBJ2-3, with a weak D call TRBD1 (6 bases). Germline-derived CDR1 and CDR2 are SEHNR and FQNEAQ (reference sequence). CDR3 length equals 15 residues. V dropped 2 bases and J dropped 5 bases, with 14 bases sitting between them. The CDR3 bases are TGTGCCAGCAGCTTACATACAGGGAAGGGAGATACGCAGTATTTT. Its protein product is CASSLHTGKGDTQYF.

The chain combines TRBV2 with TRBJ2-7; D is uncertain. V dropped 6 bases and J dropped 2 bases, with 8 bases sitting between them. Looked up from germline, CDR1 is SNHLY and CDR2 is FYNNEI. There are 12 residues in the CDR3. Here the CDR3 DNA reads TGTGCCAGCAGGGGCCGACCCTACGAGCAGTACTTC. Translating gives CASRGRPYEQYF.

CDR3 in DNA: TGTGCCAGCAGTTTGGGGGCAGCCAAAAACATTCAGTACTTC. It is translated as CASSLGAAKNIQYF. The V call is TRBV27, the J call TRBJ2-4; tentative D call: TRBD1 (6 bases). V lost 3 bases, J lost 0 bases, and 6 bases lay in between. This CDR3 spans 14 amino acids. Looked up from germline, CDR1 is MNHEY and CDR2 is SMNVEV (reference sequence).

The V and J genes are TRBV11-3 and TRBJ2-3; 13 nucleotides match TRBD2. The V gene's germline CDR1 is SGHNT and CDR2 YENEEA. The CDR3 totals 19 residues. V lost 4 bases to trimming and J lost 4 bases; unmatched junction nucleotides: 14. DNA of the CDR3: TGTGCCAGCAGCTCAGGACTAGCGGGAGCTGAGGGCCGCGCAGATACGCAGTATTTT. Encoded protein: CASSSGLAGAEGRADTQYF.

CDR3 sequence reads: CASSAEGGYEQYF. The DNA of the CDR3 is TGTGCCAGTAGTGCCGAAGGGGGTTACGAGCAGTACTTC. The rearrangement uses TRBV19 and TRBJ2-7; D is possibly TRBD1 (6 bases). Germline CDR1 is LNHDA and CDR2 is SQIVND (reference sequence). There are 13 residues in the CDR3. V was pared by 5 bases and J by 4 bases, with 12 bases between.

This chain connects TRBV27 to TRBJ1-5, with 12 bases matching TRBD1. This CDR3 has 16 residues. V gave up 4 bases and J gave up 6 bases; unmatched junction bases: 7. Germline V CDR1 and CDR2: MNHEY, SMNVEV (reference sequence). Here the CDR3 DNA reads TGTGCCAGCAGTTCAAAGGGACAGGGGGCCGGTCAGCCCCAGCATTTT. Translation: CASSSKGQGAGQPQHF.

The J gene is TRBJ1-1, the V gene TRBV27, with D possibly matching TRBD1 (6 bases). Between the trimmed V and J ends, which lost 3 bases and 3 bases, there was a span of 8 bases. Germline loops: CDR1 MNHEY, CDR2 SMNVEV (reference sequence). The CDR3 is 13 amino acids. The CDR3 loop reads CASSFGQYTEAFF. The CDR3 nucleotides are TGTGCCAGCAGTTTCGGACAGTACACTGAAGCTTTCTTT.